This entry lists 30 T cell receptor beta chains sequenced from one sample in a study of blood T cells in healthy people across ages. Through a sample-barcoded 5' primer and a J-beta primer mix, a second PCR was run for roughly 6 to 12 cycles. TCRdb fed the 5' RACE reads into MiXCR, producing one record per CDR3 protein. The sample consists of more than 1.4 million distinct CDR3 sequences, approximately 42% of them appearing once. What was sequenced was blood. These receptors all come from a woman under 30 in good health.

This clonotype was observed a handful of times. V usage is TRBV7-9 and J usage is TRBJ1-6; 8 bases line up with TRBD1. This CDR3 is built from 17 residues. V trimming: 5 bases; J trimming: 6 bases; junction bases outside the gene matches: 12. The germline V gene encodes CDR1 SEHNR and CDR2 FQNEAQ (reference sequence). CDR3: CASSMVAGGHGNSPLHF. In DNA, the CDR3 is TGTGCCAGCAGCATGGTAGCAGGGGGCCATGGTAATTCACCCCTCCACTTT.

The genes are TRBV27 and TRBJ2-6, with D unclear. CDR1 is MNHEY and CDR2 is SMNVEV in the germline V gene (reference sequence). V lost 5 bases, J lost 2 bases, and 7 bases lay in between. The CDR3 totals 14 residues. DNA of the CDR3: TGTGCCAGCAGTCGGTGGGCTGGGGCCAACGTCCTGACTTTC. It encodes CASSRWAGANVLTF.

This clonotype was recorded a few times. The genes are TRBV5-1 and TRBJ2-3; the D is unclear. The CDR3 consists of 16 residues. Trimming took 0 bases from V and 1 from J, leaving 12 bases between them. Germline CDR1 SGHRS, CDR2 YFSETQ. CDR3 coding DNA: TGCGCCAGCAGCTTGGGGGTAGCTGACCGCACAGATACGCAGTATTTT. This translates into CASSLGVADRTDTQYF.

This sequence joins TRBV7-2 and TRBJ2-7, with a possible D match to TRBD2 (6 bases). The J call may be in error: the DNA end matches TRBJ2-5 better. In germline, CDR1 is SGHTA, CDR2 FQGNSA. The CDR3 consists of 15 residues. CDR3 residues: CASSLMGGGLETQYF. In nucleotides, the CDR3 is TGTGCCAGCAGCTTAATGGGGGGTGGATTAGAGACCCAGTACTTC.

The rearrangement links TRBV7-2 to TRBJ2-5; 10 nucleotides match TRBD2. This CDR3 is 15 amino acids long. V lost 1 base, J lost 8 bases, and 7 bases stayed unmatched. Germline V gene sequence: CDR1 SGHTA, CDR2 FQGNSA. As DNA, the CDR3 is TGTGCCAGCAGCTTAGGGGGACTAGCGTCCACAACCCAGTACTTC. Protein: CASSLGGLASTTQYF.

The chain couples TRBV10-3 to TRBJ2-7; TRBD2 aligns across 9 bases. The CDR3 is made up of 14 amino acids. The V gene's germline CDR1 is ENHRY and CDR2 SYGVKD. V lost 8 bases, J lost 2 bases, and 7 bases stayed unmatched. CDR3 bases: TGTGCCATCCAGAACGCGGGAGGGACCTACGAGCAGTACTTC. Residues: CAIQNAGGTYEQYF.

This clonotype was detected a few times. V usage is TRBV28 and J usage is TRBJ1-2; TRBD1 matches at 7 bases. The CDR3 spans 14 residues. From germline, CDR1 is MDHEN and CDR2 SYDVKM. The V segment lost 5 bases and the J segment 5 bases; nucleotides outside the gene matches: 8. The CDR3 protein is CASSPQQGRYGYTF. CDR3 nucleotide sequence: TGTGCCAGCAGTCCTCAACAGGGGAGGTATGGCTACACCTTC.

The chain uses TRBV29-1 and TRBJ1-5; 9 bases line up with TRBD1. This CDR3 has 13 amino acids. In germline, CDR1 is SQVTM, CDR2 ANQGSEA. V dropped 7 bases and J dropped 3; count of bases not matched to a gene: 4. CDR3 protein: CSAGQGNNQPQHF. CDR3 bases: TGCAGCGCCGGACAGGGGAACAATCAGCCCCAGCATTTT.

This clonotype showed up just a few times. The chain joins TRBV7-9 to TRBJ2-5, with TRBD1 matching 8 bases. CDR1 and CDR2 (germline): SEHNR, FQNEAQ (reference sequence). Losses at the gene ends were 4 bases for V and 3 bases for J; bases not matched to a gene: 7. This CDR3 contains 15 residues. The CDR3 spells CASSSTGQAEETQYF. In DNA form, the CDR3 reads TGTGCCAGCAGCTCAACGGGACAGGCCGAAGAGACCCAGTACTTC.

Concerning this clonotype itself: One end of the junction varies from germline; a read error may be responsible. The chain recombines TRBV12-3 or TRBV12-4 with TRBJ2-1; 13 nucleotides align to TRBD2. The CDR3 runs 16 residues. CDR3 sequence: CAGRRLAGGPYNEQFF. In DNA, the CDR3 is TGTGCCGGCAGAAGACTAGCGGGAGGACCCTACAATGAGCAGTTCTTC.

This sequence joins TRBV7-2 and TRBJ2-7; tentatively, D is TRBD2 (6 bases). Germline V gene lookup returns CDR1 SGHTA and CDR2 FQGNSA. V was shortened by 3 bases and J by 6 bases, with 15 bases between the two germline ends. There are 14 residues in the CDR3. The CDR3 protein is CASSLSRERSEQYF. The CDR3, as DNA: TGTGCCAGCAGCTTGAGCCGGGAGAGGAGCGAGCAGTACTTC. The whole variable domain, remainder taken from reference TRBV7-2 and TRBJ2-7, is GAGVSQSPSNKVTEKGKDVELRCDPISGHTALYWYRQSLGQGLEFLIYFQGNSAPDKSGLPSDRFSAERTGGSVSTLTIQRTQQEDSAVYLCASSLSRERSEQYFGPGTRLTVT.

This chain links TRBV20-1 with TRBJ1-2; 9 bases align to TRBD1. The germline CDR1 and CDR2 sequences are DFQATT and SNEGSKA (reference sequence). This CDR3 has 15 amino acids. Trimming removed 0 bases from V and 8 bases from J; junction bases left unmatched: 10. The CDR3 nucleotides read TGCAGTGCTAGAGATCCGGGACAGGGAGCTAGAGGCTACACCTTC. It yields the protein CSARDPGQGARGYTF.

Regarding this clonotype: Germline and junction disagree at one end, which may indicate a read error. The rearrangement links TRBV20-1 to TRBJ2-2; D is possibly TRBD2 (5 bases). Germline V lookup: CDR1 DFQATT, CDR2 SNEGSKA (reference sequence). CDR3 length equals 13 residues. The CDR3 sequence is CSTRWGNTGELFF. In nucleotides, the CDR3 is TGCAGTACTAGATGGGGGAACACCGGGGAGCTGTTTTTT.

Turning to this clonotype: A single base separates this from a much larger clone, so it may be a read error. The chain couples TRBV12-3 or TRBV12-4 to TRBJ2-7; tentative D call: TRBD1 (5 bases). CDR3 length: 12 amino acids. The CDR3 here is CVSSSDNNEQYF. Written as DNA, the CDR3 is TGTGTCAGCAGTTCGGACAACAACGAGCAGTACTTC.

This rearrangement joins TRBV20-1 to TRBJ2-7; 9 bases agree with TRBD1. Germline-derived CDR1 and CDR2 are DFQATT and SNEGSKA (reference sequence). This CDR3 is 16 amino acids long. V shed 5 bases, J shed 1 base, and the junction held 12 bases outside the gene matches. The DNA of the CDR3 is TGCAGTGCTGGAAACTCACGACAGGGGGGATCCTACGAGCAGTACTTC. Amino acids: CSAGNSRQGGSYEQYF.

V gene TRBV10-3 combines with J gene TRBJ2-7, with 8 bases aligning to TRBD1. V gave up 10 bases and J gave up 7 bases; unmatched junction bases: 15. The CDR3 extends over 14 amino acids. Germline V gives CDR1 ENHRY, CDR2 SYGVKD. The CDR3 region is CATGQGGDGNEQYF. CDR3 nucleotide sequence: TGTGCCACCGGACAGGGCGGAGATGGCAATGAGCAGTACTTC.

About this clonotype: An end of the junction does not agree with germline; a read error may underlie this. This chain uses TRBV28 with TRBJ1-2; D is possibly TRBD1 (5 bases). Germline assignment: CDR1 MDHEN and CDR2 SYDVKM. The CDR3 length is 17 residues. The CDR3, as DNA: TGTGCCGGCAGTTTGTTGCCGGTCGGGGCTTTAAACTATGGCTACACCTTC. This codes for CAGSLLPVGALNYGYTF.

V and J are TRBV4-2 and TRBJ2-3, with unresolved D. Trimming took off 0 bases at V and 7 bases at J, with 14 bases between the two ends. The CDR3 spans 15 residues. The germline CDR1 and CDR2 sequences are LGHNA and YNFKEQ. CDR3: CASSQEVALGNTQYF. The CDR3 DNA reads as TGTGCCAGCAGCCAAGAGGTGGCCTTAGGAAATACGCAGTATTTT.

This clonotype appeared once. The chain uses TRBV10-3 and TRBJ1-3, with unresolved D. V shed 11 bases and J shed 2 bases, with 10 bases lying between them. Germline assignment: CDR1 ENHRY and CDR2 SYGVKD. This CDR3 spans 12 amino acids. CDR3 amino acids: CASRTTGNTIYF. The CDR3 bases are TGTGCCTCGCGGACGACTGGAAACACCATATATTTT.

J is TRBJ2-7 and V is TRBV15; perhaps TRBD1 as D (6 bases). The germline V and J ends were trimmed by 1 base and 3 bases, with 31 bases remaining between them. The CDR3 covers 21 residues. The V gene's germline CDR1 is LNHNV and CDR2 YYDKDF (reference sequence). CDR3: CATSRGSRPRAAVRGNYEQYF. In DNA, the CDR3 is TGTGCCACCAGCAGAGGTTCCCGACCTCGGGCAGCGGTAAGGGGGAACTACGAGCAGTACTTC.

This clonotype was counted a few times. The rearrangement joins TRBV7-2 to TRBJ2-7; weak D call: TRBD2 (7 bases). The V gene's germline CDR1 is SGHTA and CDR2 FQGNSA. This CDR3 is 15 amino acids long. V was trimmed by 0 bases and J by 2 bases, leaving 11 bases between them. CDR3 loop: CASSLAGGQPYEQYF. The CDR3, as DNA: TGTGCCAGCAGCTTAGCGGGGGGGCAACCCTACGAGCAGTACTTC.

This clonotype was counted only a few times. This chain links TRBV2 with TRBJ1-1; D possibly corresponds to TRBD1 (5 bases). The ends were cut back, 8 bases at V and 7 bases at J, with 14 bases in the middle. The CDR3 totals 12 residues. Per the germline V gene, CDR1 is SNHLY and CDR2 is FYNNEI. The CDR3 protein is CASWMGPSEAFF. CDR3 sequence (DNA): TGTGCCAGCTGGATGGGACCGAGTGAAGCTTTCTTT.

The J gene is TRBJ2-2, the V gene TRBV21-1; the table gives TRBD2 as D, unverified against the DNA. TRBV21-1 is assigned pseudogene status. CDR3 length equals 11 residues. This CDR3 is CAPSATGELFF. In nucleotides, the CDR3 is TGTGCCCCCTCGGCCACCGGGGAGCTGTTTTTT.

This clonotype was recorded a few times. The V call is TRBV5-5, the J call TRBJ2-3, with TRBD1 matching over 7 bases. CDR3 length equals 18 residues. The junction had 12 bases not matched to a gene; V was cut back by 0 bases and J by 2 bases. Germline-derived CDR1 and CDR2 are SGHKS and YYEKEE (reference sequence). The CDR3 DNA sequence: TGTGCCAGCAGCTTGGGGCCGGGTGGCAGGGGGTCCACAGATACGCAGTATTTT. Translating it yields CASSLGPGGRGSTDTQYF.

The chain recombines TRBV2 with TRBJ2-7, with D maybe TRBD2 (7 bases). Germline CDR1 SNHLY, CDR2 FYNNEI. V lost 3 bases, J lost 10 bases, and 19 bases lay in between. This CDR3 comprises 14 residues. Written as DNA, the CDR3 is TGTGCCAGCAGTGACCCCGGGGGGCCCCGGGCCCAGTACTTC. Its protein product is CASSDPGGPRAQYF.

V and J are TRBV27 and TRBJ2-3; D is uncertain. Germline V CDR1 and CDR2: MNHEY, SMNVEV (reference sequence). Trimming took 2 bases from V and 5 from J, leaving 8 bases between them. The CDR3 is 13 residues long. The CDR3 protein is CASSLAMVDTQYF. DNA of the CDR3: TGTGCCAGCAGTTTAGCCATGGTAGATACGCAGTATTTT.

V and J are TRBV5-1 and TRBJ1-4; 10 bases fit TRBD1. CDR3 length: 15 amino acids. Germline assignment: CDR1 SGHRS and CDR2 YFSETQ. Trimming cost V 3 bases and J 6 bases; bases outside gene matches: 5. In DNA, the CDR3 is TGCGCCAGCAGCTCGACCGGGACAGGGGATGAAAAACTGTTTTTT. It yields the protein CASSSTGTGDEKLFF.

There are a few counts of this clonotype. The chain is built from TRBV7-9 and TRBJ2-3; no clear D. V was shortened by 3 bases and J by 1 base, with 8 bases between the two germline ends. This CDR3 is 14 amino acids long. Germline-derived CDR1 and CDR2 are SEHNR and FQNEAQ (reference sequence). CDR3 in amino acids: CASSFNQGTDTQYF. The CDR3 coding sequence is TGTGCCAGCAGCTTCAATCAGGGCACAGATACGCAGTATTTT.

In nucleotides, the CDR3 is TGTGCCAGCAGTTGCTTGGACAGGGCCTATGGCTACACCTTC. This translates into CASSCLDRAYGYTF. The gene calls are TRBV6-5 and TRBJ1-2, with TRBD1 matching 8 bases. The V segment lost 4 bases and the J segment 4 bases; nucleotides outside the gene matches: 5. Germline values: CDR1 MNHEY, CDR2 SVGAGI. The CDR3 extends over 14 amino acids.

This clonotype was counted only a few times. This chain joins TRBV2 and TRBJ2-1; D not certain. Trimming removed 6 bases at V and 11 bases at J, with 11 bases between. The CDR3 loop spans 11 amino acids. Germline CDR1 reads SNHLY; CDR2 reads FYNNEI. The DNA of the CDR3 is TGTGCCAGCAGCGCCCCGTCTAAGCAGTTCTTC. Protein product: CASSAPSKQFF.